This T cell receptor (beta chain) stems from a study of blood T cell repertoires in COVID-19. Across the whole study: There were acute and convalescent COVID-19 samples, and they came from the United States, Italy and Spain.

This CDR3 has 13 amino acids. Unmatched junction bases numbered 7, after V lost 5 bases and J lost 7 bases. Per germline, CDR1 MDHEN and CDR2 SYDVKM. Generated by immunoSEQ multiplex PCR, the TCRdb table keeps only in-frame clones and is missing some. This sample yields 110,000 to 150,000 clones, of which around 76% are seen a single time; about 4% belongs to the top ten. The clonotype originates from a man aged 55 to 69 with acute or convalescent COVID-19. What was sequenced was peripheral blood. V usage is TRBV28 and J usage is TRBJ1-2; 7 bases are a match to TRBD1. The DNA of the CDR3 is TGTGCCAGCAGTGAGGGGGCGCGGTTTGGCTACACCTTC. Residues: CASSEGARFGYTF.